The TCR beta chain under discussion was sequenced for a study of resident and recirculating memory T cells in vitiligo (dated by TCRdb to about 2018). With regard to the full study: For TCR beta sequencing, each of a few stable vitiligo patients provided PBMCs and epidermis from shave biopsies taken at two lesional sites and two nonlesional sites. Without any cell sorting, samples were homogenized immediately before genomic DNA was extracted using the Qiagen DNeasy Blood & Tissue Kit. The goal of the human TCR beta sequencing was to check whether lesional vitiligo skin contained specific clones that differed from the clones found in nonlesional skin and blood. Findings and caveats that apply to the study as a whole: Overlap and correlation analysis showed no significant repertoire overlap between biopsies except for each lesion with itself, even within a single patient. TCR sequences were not found to be conserved across biopsy sites or patients, suggesting that different lesions are infiltrated by different T cell clones, a pattern described as private specificity. Working out how much the T cell clones identified in the vitiligo lesions and the human Trm versus Tcm pools each contribute will require future mechanistic studies. Clonality was not the same from one vitiligo lesion to another, and no unique dominant TCR clone turned up.

The immunoSEQ hsTCRB kit was used to amplify TCR beta chains from the genomic DNA. The immunoSEQ service sequenced the TCR beta libraries on an Illumina MiSeq instrument. Per the original workflow: The immunoSEQ Analyzer was used to analyze the repertoire data. TCRdb re-hosts the immuneACCESS table, in-frame sequences only. Its copies lack some clones; in the studies checked, an unresolved V gene accounts for under half of them, and the cause for the rest is not known. V and J calls and clone size follow that table, whereas D and trimming were derived from the DNA. The sample table holds around 43,000 clones, of which around nine tenths were seen once. In total, the top ten clones hold about 4.5% of the sample. A patient's vitiligo counted as stable when the lesions had not changed at all during the previous 6 months. To count as stable, patients also needed to show no confetti depigmentation, which is a clinical sign of active vitiligo. Any patient who had received treatment in the previous three months was excluded. Ficoll density gradient centrifugation was used to isolate PBMCs from heparinized blood, after which the PBMCs were flash-frozen.

The table lists this clone with a count of one. The antigen it binds to is not known. Per-base quality was not reported, and no clone a single base away is much larger than it. The CDR3 measures 16 amino acids from cysteine to phenylalanine. The retained sequence is limited to the CDR3, 48 bases, with the frame set at the first base. The CDR1 and CDR2 encoded by the germline V gene are SGHTA and FQGTGA. The V end loses 4 bases and the J end loses 1 base, and a stretch of 16 bases separates them. The TCR sequence derives from a male donor with vitiligo. The chain uses TRBV7-3 and TRBJ2-5; no D gene is confidently identified. What was sequenced was blood. The CDR3 has the sequence CASSSGVSGFQETQYF. The nucleotide sequence reads TGTGCCAGCAGCTCTGGCGTGTCCGGGTTCCAAGAGACCCAGTACTTC. The CDR3 plus the reference TRBV7-3 and TRBJ2-5 genes for the other parts give the full variable domain: GAGVSQTPSNKVTEKGKYVELRCDPISGHTALYWYRQSLGQGPEFLIYFQGTGAADDSGLPNDRFFAVRPEGSVSTLKIQRTERGDSAVYLCASSSGVSGFQETQYFGPGTRLLVL.